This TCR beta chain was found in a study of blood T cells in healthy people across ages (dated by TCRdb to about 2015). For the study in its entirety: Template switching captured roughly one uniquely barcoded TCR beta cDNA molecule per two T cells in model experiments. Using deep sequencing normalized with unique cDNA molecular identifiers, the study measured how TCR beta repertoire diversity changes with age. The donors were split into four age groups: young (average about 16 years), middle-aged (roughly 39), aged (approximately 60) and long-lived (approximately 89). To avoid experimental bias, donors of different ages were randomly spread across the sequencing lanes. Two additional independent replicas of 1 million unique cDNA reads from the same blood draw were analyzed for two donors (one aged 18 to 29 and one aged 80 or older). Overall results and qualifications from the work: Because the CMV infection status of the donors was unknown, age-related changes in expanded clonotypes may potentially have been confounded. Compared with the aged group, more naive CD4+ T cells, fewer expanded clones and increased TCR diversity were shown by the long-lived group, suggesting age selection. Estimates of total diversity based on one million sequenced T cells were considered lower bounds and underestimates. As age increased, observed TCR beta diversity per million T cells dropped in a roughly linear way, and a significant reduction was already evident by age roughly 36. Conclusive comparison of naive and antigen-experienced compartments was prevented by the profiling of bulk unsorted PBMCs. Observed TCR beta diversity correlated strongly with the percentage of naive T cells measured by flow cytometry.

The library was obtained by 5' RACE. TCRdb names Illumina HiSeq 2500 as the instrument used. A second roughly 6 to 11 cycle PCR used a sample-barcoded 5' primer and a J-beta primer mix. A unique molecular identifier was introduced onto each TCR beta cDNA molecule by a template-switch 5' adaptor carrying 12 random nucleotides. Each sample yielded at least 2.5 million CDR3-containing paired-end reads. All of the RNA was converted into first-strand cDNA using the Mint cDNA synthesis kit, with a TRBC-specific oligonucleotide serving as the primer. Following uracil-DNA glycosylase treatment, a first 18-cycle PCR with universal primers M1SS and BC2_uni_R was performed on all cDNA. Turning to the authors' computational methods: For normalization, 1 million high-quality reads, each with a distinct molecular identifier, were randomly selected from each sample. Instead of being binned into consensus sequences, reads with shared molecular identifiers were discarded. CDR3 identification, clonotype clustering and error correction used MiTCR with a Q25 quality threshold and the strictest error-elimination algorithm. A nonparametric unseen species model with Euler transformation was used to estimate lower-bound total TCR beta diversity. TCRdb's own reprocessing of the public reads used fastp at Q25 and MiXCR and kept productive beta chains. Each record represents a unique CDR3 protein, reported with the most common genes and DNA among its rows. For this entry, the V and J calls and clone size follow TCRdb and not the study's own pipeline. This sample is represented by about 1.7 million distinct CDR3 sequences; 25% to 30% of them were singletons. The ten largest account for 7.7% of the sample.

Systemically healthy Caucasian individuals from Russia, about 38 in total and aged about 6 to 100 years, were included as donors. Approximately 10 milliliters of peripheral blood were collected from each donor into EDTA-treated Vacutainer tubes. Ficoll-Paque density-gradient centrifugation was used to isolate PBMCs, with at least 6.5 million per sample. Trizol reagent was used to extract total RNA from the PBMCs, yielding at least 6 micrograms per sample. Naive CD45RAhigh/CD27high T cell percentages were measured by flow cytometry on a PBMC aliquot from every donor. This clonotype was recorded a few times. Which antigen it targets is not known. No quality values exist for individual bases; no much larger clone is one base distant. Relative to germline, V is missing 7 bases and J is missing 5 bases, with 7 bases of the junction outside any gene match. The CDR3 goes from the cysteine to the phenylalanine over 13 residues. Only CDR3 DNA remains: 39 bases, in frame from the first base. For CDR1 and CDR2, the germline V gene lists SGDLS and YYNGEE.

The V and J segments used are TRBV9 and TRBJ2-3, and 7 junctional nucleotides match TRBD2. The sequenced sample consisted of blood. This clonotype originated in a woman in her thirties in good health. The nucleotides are TGTGCCAGCCAGCAAGGGAGGGGAGATACGCAGTATTTT. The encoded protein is CASQQGRGDTQYF.